These 22 T cell receptor beta chains share one sample of origin, sequenced in a study of shared clonotypes between healthy human individuals. Clones were sequenced by immunoSEQ multiplex PCR, and TCRdb holds only the in-frame ones, with some missing. The sample includes roughly 200,000 clones, around 63% of them seen just once. The source material was memory CD4+ T cells sorted from blood. Specified subset: CD45RA-negative fraction. The receptors shown here come from a man aged 25-45 years in good health.

This clone showed up just a few times. The CDR3: CASSYVGNYGYTF. The DNA of the CDR3 is TGTGCCAGCAGTTATGTGGGAAACTATGGCTACACCTTC. This chain connects TRBV27 to TRBJ1-2; D remains ambiguous. V lost 4 bases and J lost 2, with 8 bases in between. Looked up from germline, CDR1 is MNHEY and CDR2 is SMNVEV (reference sequence). The length of the CDR3 is 13 residues.

The chain joins TRBV2 to TRBJ2-2, with unresolved D. Trimming left V 6 bases short and J 6 bases short, with 5 bases between. The CDR3 is 11 amino acids. Per the germline V gene, CDR1 is SNHLY and CDR2 is FYNNEI. The CDR3 sequence: CASRSSGELFF. Here the CDR3 DNA reads TGTGCCAGCAGGAGCTCCGGGGAGCTGTTTTTT.

The CDR3 region has the DNA TGTGCCAGCAGTTATTTCCCGGTTGCTGCAGAAGCTTTCTTT. Translation: CASSYFPVAAEAFF. The V call is TRBV6-5, the J call TRBJ1-1; D gene ambiguous. Trimming shortened V by 3 bases and J by 8 bases, and 16 bases separated the two germline ends. The CDR3 spans 14 residues. Germline values: CDR1 MNHEY, CDR2 SVGAGI.

V and J are TRBV7-9 and TRBJ2-7; 14 bases match TRBD2. Germline loops: CDR1 SEHNR, CDR2 FQNEAQ (reference sequence). The CDR3 is made up of 17 amino acids. V trimming: 4 bases; J trimming: 4 bases; junction bases outside the gene matches: 9. This CDR3 is CASSSTTSGRAEYEQYF. CDR3 coding DNA: TGTGCCAGCAGCTCTACGACTAGCGGGAGGGCCGAGTACGAGCAGTACTTC.

The chain links TRBV13 to TRBJ2-3, with 11 bases lining up with TRBD2. The ends lost 6 bases at V and 7 bases at J; junction bases unmatched: 12. This CDR3 comprises 16 residues. Per the germline V gene, CDR1 is PRHDT and CDR2 is FYEKMQ (reference sequence). The CDR3 region has the DNA TGTGCCAGCAGTCCTCTCGGACTAGCGGGTGCTTATACGCAGTATTTT. Translating it yields CASSPLGLAGAYTQYF.

This clone occurred a few times. This chain links TRBV11-2 with TRBJ2-1; maybe TRBD2 (5 bases). Trimming removed 3 bases at V and 6 bases at J, with 9 bases between. Germline CDR1 and CDR2: SGHAT and FQNNGV. The CDR3 length is 13 residues. The CDR3: CASSLGALNEQFF. The CDR3 DNA is TGTGCCAGCAGCTTGGGAGCACTCAATGAGCAGTTCTTC.

Note on this clone: The sample has other DNA sequences that encode this CDR3 too. V and J are TRBV28 and TRBJ1-5; tentative D call: TRBD1 (5 bases). Germline CDR1 MDHEN, CDR2 SYDVKM. Trimming took 6 bases from V and 6 from J, leaving 12 bases between them. The CDR3 totals 13 residues. This CDR3 is CASRSGSGQPQHF. The CDR3 DNA sequence: TGTGCCAGCAGGTCAGGGTCAGGTCAGCCCCAGCATTTT. The full variable domain, rest sourced from reference TRBV28 and TRBJ1-5, is DVKVTQSSRYLVKRTGEKVFLECVQDMDHENMFWYRQDPGLGLRLIYFSYDVKMKEKGDIPEGYSVSREKKERFSLILESASTNQTSMYLCASRSGSGQPQHFGDGTRLSIL.

The rearrangement uses TRBV5-6 and TRBJ1-3, with TRBD1 as a possible D gene (6 bases). V lost 2 bases, J lost 0 bases, and 9 bases lay in between. Germline loops: CDR1 SGHDT, CDR2 YYEEEE. The CDR3 totals 15 residues. CDR3 sequence reads: CASSLPQGSGNTIYF. For the CDR3, the DNA is TGTGCCAGCAGCTTACCACAGGGCTCTGGAAACACCATATATTTT.

V gene TRBV7-8 combines with J gene TRBJ2-4; TRBD2 aligns across 8 bases. This CDR3 is built from 14 residues. Germline values: CDR1 SGHVS, CDR2 FQNEAQ. The trim removed 1 base at V and 10 bases at J, leaving 6 bases unmatched. The CDR3 here is CASSLELSGNIQYF. CDR3 nucleotides: TGTGCCAGCAGCTTAGAGCTTAGCGGGAATATTCAGTACTTC.

The chain is built from TRBV30 and TRBJ1-4; D gene unclear. Germline V gene sequence: CDR1 GTSNPN, CDR2 SVGIG (reference sequence). This CDR3 region has 15 residues. The CDR3 region is CALVDVRKPNEKLFF. CDR3 sequence (DNA): TGTGCGTTAGTGGATGTCAGGAAGCCTAATGAAAAACTGTTTTTT.

The chain is built from TRBV5-1 and TRBJ2-7, with D perhaps given as TRBD1 or TRBD2 (6 bases each). Trimming took 5 bases from V and 3 from J, leaving 12 bases between them. Germline V CDR1 and CDR2: SGHRS, YFSETQ. This CDR3 comprises 13 residues. CDR3 in amino acids: CASRRGLDYEQYF. In DNA, the CDR3 is TGCGCCAGCAGACGGGGGCTCGACTACGAGCAGTACTTC.

The chain combines TRBV2 with TRBJ2-7, with a weak D call TRBD2 (6 bases). CDR3 length equals 14 residues. Per germline, CDR1 SNHLY and CDR2 FYNNEI. Trimming took 7 bases from V and 9 from J, leaving 22 bases between them. As DNA, the CDR3 is TGTGCCAGCACCATCCGCTTAGGGCCGGAGGGGCAGTACTTC. Translated, it gives CASTIRLGPEGQYF.

The J gene is TRBJ2-1, the V gene TRBV7-2; 9 nucleotides agree with TRBD1. This CDR3 is built from 16 residues. J gave up 6 bases and V 5 bases, and 11 bases lay outside the gene matches. Germline CDR1 SGHTA, CDR2 FQGNSA. The CDR3 DNA is TGTGCCAGCAGCCTGTCCGCCGGGACAGGGAGCAATGAGCAGTTCTTC. This gives the protein CASSLSAGTGSNEQFF.

The gene calls are TRBV7-2 and TRBJ2-1; tentatively, D is TRBD1 or TRBD2 (5 bases each). The V end lost 1 base, the J end lost 2 bases, and 15 bases lay between the germline ends. From germline, CDR1 is SGHTA and CDR2 FQGNSA. The CDR3 has 17 residues. The CDR3: CASSLGDLGAAYNEQFF. DNA of the CDR3: TGTGCCAGCAGCTTAGGGGACCTTGGCGCGGCCTACAATGAGCAGTTCTTC.

The CDR3, as DNA: TGTGCCACCAGCAGACGACAGGCTCTCTCCTACAATGAGCAGTTCTTC. It yields the protein CATSRRQALSYNEQFF. The rearrangement links TRBV15 to TRBJ2-1; a weak D match, TRBD1 (6 bases). Germline CDR1 is LNHNV and CDR2 is YYDKDF (reference sequence). This CDR3 is built from 16 residues. The germline V and J ends were trimmed by 2 bases and 0 bases, with 11 bases remaining between them.

J is TRBJ2-7 and V is TRBV28, with unresolved D. The germline CDR1 and CDR2 sequences are MDHEN and SYDVKM. This CDR3 contains 16 residues. The V end lost 4 bases, the J end lost 3 bases, and 19 bases lay between the germline ends. The CDR3 region has the DNA TGTGCCAGCAGTTCAGTTGACTGGGCAAAGCGCTACGAGCAGTACTTC. Translating gives CASSSVDWAKRYEQYF.

This sequence joins TRBV7-2 and TRBJ2-5; possible D gene TRBD2, 6 bases. V gave up 5 bases and J gave up 4 bases, with 20 bases separating them. This CDR3 contains 16 residues. Germline values: CDR1 SGHTA, CDR2 FQGNSA. The CDR3 sequence is CASSPYFIAEGETQYF. The CDR3 nucleotides read TGTGCCAGCAGCCCTTACTTCATAGCGGAGGGAGAGACCCAGTACTTC.

This clone occurred once. The chain is built from TRBV11-2 and TRBJ2-1; TRBD2 matches at 8 bases. Per the germline V gene, CDR1 is SGHAT and CDR2 is FQNNGV. With 5 bases clipped from V and 12 bases from J, the junction kept 9 bases outside the gene matches. The CDR3 is 13 amino acids. The CDR3: CASSPDTGTRQFF. The DNA of the CDR3 is TGTGCCAGCAGCCCAGATACCGGGACTAGGCAGTTCTTC.

A single count supports this clone. The chain has TRBV9 and TRBJ2-3; 8 positions match TRBD2. Germline values: CDR1 SGDLS, CDR2 YYNGEE. The CDR3 spans 15 residues. V was pared by 3 bases and J by 6 bases, with 9 bases of the junction left unmatched. Here the CDR3 reads CASSARRGAIDTQYF. The CDR3 region has the DNA TGTGCCAGCAGCGCCCGGCGGGGGGCCATCGATACGCAGTATTTT.

This chain uses TRBV27 with TRBJ2-7; 7 nucleotides line up with TRBD1. The CDR3 is 16 amino acids. V gave up 6 bases and J gave up 2 bases; unmatched junction bases: 13. Germline V gene lookup returns CDR1 MNHEY and CDR2 SMNVEV (reference sequence). The CDR3 protein is CASSRIATGIPYEQYF. CDR3 in DNA: TGTGCCAGCAGCAGGATCGCGACAGGGATCCCCTACGAGCAGTACTTC.

This clone was counted only a few times. J is TRBJ2-7 and V is TRBV5-6; 7 positions agree with TRBD2. This CDR3 spans 16 amino acids. Germline V gene lookup returns CDR1 SGHDT and CDR2 YYEEEE. V lost 4 bases to trimming and J lost 0 bases; unmatched junction nucleotides: 10. DNA of the CDR3: TGTGCCAGCAGCCCAGAACTAGCGTCAAGCTCCTACGAGCAGTACTTC. The encoded protein is CASSPELASSSYEQYF.

V and J are TRBV5-1 and TRBJ2-6; tentatively, D is TRBD2 (5 bases). Germline lookup yields CDR1 SGHRS and CDR2 YFSETQ. The CDR3 is 15 amino acids. V was pared by 8 bases and J by 1 base, with 13 bases between. CDR3 DNA: TGCGCCAGTCATAACCCGGGGTCTGGGGCCAACGTCCTGACTTTC. It is translated as CASHNPGSGANVLTF. The variable domain in full, with the rest retrieved from reference TRBV5-1 and TRBJ2-6, is KAGVTQTPRYLIKTRGQQVTLSCSPISGHRSVSWYQQTPGQGLQFLFEYFSETQRNKGNFPGRFSGRQFSNSRSEMNVSTLELGDSALYLCASHNPGSGANVLTFGAGSRLTVL.